The source of this TCR beta chain is a study of CD8+ T cells in alopecia areata. Study-wide context: Among treated patients, oral tofacitinib was administered at 5 to 10 mg twice daily. General observations from the study: The study found that many expanded lesional clones persisted in scalp and blood during tofacitinib. Whether baseline CD8+ expansion is linked to response remains uncertain, given a single nonresponder. Expanded CD8+ clones among the top 100, and scalp clonality, were significantly decreased by tofacitinib.

Treatment: oral pan-JAK inhibitor, 5-10 mg twice daily. Once RNA had been extracted, it was reverse transcribed into cDNA to act as the sequencing template. Produced via immunoSEQ multiplex PCR; TCRdb's table is partial and in-frame only. This table has approximately 220,000 clones, roughly two fifths appearing once. Of note for this clone: Its antigen is not identified.

The sample in question was CD4+ T cells sorted from blood, obtained between weeks 30 and 35, from a patient treated with tofacitinib. The origin of this receptor is a human donor with alopecia areata.

The CDR3 DNA is TGTGCCAGCAGTTACGGTCTTCCTGGCAATCAGCCCCAGCATTTT. Protein: CASSYGLPGNQPQHF. The chain has TRBV6-5 and TRBJ1-5; D not resolved. Per the germline V gene, CDR1 is MNHEY and CDR2 is SVGAGI. This CDR3 region has 15 residues. V was pared by 2 bases and J by 2 bases, with 10 bases between.